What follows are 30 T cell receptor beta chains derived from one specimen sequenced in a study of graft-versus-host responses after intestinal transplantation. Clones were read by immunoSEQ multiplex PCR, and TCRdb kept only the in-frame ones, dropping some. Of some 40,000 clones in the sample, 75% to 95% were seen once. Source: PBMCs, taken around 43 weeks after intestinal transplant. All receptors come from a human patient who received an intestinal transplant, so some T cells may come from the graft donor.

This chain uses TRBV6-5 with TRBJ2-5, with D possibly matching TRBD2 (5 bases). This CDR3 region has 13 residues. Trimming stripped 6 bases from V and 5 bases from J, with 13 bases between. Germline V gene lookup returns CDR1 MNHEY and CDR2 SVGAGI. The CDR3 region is CASSRTPGETQYF. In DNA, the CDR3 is TGTGCCAGCAGCCGAACCCCGGGGGAGACCCAGTACTTC.

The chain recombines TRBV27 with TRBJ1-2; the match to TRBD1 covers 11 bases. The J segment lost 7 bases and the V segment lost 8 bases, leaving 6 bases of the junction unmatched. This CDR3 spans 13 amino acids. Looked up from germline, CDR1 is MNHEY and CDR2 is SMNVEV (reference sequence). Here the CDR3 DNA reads TGTGCCAGCGGACAGGGGGCGCCCGGTGGCTACACCTTC. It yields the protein CASGQGAPGGYTF.

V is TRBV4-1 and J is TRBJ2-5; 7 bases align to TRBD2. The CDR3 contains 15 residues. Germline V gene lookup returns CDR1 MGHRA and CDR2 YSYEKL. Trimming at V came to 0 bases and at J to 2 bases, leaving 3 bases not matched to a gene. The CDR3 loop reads CASSQDLGGQETQYF. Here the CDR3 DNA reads TGCGCCAGCAGCCAAGATTTGGGGGGGCAAGAGACCCAGTACTTC.

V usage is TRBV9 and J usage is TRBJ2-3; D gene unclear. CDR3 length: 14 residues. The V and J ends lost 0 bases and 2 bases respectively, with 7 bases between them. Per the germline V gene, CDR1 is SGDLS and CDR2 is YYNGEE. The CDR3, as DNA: TGTGCCAGCAGCGTAGTACAGACCACAGATACGCAGTATTTT. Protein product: CASSVVQTTDTQYF.

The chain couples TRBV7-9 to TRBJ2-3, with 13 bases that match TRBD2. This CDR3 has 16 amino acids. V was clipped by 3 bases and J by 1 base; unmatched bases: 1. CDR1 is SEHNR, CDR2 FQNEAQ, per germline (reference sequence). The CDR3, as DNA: TGTGCCAGCAGCTTCGGGACTAGCGGGGGCACAGATACGCAGTATTTT. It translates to CASSFGTSGGTDTQYF.

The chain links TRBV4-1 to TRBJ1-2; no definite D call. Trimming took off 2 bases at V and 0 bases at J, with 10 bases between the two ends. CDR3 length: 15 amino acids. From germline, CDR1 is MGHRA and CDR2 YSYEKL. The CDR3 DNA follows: TGCGCCAGCAGCCAACTCAGGATTACTAACTATGGCTACACCTTC. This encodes CASSQLRITNYGYTF.

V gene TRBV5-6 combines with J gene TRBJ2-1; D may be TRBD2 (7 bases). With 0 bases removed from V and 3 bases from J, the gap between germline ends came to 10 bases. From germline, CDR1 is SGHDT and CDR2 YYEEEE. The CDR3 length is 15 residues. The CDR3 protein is CASSLEGGHYNEQFF. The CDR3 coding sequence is TGTGCCAGCAGCTTGGAGGGGGGGCACTACAATGAGCAGTTCTTC.

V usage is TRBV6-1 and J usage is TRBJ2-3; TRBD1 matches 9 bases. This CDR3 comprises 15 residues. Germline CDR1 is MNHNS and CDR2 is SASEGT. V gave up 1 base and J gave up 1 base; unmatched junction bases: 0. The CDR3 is CASSEGTGGTDTQYF. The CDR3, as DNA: TGTGCCAGCAGTGAAGGGACAGGGGGCACAGATACGCAGTATTTT.

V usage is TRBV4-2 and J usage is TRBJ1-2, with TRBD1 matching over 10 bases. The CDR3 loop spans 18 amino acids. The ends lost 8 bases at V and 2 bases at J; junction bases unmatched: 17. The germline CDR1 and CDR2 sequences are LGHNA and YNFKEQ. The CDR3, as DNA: TGTGCCAGCGCCTACCTCTCACTCGGGACAGGGGCAAACTATGGCTACACCTTC. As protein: CASAYLSLGTGANYGYTF.

This CDR3 reads CASSGRSSYEQYF. In DNA, the CDR3 is TGTGCCAGCAGTGGACGCAGCTCCTACGAGCAGTACTTC. The J gene is TRBJ2-7, the V gene TRBV6-5; D unresolved. The CDR3 totals 13 residues. Trimming shortened V by 5 bases and J by 0 bases, and 8 bases separated the two germline ends. The germline V gene encodes CDR1 MNHEY and CDR2 SVGAGI.

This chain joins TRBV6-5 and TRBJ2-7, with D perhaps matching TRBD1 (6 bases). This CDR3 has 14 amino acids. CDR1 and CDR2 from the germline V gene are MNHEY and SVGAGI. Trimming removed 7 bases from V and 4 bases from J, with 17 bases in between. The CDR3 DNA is TGTGCCAGCACCTGGGACAACGGAAAATACGAGCAGTACTTC. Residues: CASTWDNGKYEQYF.

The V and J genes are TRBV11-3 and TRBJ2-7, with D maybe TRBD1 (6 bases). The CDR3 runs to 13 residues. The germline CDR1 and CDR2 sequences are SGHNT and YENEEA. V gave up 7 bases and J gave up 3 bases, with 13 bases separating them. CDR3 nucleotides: TGTGCCAGCATCAGGGGTTGCGGCTACGAGCAGTACTTC. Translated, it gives CASIRGCGYEQYF.

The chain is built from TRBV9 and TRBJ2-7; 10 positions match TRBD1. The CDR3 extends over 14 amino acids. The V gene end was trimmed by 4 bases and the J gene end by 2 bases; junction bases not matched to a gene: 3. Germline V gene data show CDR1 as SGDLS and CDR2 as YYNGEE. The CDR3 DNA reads TGTGCCAGCAGCACAGGACAGGGGGCCTACGAGCAGTACTTC. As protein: CASSTGQGAYEQYF.

The CDR3 DNA follows: TGTGCCAGCAGTTTATTTAGCGGGGCTTACGAGCAGTACTTC. It specifies CASSLFSGAYEQYF. The chain has TRBV6-5 and TRBJ2-7, with 8 bases that match TRBD2. The V and J ends lost 4 bases and 4 bases, in that order; junction bases with no gene match: 6. Germline V gene lookup returns CDR1 MNHEY and CDR2 SVGAGI. CDR3 length equals 14 residues.

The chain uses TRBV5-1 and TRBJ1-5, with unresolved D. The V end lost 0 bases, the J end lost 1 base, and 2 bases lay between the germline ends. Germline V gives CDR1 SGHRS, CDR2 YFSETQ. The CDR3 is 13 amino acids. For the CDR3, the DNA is TGCGCCAGCAGCTTGGAGAGCAATCAGCCCCAGCATTTT. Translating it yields CASSLESNQPQHF. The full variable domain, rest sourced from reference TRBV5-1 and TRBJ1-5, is KAGVTQTPRYLIKTRGQQVTLSCSPISGHRSVSWYQQTPGQGLQFLFEYFSETQRNKGNFPGRFSGRQFSNSRSEMNVSTLELGDSALYLCASSLESNQPQHFGDGTRLSIL.

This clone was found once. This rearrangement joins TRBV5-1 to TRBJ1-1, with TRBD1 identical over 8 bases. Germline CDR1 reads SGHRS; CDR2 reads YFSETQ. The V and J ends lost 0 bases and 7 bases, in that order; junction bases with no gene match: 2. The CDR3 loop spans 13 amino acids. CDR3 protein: CASSLVTGDEAFF. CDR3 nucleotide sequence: TGCGCCAGCAGCTTGGTGACAGGGGATGAAGCTTTCTTT.

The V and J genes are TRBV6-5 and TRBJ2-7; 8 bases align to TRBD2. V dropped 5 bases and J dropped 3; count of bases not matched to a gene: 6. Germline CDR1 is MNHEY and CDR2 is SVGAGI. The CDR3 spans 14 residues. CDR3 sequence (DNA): TGTGCCAGCAGTCACGGGGGGGCCCGCTACGAGCAGTACTTC. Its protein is CASSHGGARYEQYF.

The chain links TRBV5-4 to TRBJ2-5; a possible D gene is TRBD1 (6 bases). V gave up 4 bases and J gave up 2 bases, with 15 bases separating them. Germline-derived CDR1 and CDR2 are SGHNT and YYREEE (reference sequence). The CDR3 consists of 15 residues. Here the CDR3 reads CASSPARDIQETQYF. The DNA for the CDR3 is TGTGCCAGCAGCCCGGCCCGGGACATACAAGAGACCCAGTACTTC.

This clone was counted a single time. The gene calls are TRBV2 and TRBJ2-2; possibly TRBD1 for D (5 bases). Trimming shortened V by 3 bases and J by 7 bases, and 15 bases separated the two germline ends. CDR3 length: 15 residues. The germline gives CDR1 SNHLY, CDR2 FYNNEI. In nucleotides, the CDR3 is TGTGCCAGCAGTGAGATCGCAGGGTTTATCGGGGAGCTGTTTTTT. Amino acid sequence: CASSEIAGFIGELFF.

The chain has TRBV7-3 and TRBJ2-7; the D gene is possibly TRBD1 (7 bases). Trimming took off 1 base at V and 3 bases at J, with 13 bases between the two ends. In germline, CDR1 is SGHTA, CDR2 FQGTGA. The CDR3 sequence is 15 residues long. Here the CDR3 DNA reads TGTGCCAGCAGCTTAAAGGCAGGGGGGATCTACGAGCAGTACTTC. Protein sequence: CASSLKAGGIYEQYF. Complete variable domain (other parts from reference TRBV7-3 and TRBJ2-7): GAGVSQTPSNKVTEKGKYVELRCDPISGHTALYWYRQSLGQGPEFLIYFQGTGAADDSGLPNDRFFAVRPEGSVSTLKIQRTERGDSAVYLCASSLKAGGIYEQYFGPGTRLTVT.

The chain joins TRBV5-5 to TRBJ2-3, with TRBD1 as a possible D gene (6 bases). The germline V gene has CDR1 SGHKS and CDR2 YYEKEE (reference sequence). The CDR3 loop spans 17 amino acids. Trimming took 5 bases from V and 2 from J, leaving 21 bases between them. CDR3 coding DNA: TGTGCCAGCAGGGTCTTAATTCTGGACAGCTTCACAGATACGCAGTATTTT. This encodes CASRVLILDSFTDTQYF.

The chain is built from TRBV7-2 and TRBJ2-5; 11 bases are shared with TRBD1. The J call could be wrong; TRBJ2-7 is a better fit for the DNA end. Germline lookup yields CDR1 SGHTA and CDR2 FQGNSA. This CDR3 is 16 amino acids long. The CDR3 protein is CASSIRTGGGNYEQYF. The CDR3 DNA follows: TGTGCCAGCAGCATAAGGACAGGGGGCGGAAACTACGAGCAGTACTTC.

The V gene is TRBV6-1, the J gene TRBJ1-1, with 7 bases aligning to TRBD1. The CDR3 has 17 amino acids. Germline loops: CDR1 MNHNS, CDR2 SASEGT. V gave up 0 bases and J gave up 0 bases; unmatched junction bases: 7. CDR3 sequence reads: CASSEAAGGGMNTEAFF. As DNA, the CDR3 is TGTGCCAGCAGTGAAGCGGCAGGGGGTGGGATGAACACTGAAGCTTTCTTT.

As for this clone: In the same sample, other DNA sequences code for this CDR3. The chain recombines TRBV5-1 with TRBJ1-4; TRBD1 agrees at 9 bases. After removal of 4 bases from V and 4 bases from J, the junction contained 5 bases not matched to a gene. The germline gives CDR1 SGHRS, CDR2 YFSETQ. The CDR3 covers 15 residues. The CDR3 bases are TGCGCCAGCAGCACGAACAGGGGGCTTAATGAAAAACTGTTTTTT. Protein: CASSTNRGLNEKLFF.

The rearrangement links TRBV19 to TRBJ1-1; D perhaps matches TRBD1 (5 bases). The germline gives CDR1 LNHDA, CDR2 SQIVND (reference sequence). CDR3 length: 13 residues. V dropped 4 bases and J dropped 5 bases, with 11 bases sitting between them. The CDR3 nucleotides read TGTGCCAGTAGTACGTGGAGGGGAACTGAAGCTTTCTTT. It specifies CASSTWRGTEAFF.

The CDR3 nucleotides are TGTGCCAGCAGTGCGGGACTATCCAATGAGCAGTTCTTC. Amino acids: CASSAGLSNEQFF. The V and J genes are TRBV25-1 and TRBJ2-1, with TRBD2 matching over 7 bases. This CDR3 region has 13 residues. Germline V gene data show CDR1 as MGHDK and CDR2 as SYGVNS. Germline trimming cut 4 bases from V and 6 bases from J; bases unmatched to any gene: 3. The full variable domain, completed using reference TRBV25-1 and TRBJ2-1, is EADIYQTPRYLVIGTGKKITLECSQTMGHDKMYWYQQDPGMELHLIHYSYGVNSTEKGDLSSESTVSRIRTEHFPLTLESARPSHTSQYLCASSAGLSNEQFFGPGTRLTVL.

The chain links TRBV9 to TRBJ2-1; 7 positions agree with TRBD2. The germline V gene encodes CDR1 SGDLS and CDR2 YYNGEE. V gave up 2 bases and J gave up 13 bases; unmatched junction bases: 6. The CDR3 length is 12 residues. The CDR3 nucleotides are TGTGCCAGCAGCGTTGTAGCGGGTTTCCAGTTCTTC. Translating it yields CASSVVAGFQFF.

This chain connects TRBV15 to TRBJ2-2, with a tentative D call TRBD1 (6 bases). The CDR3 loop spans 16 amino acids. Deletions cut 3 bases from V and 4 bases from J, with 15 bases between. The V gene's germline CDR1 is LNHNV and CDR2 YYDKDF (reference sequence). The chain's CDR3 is CATSSPQGQVTGELFF. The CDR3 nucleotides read TGTGCCACCAGCAGCCCACAGGGACAAGTCACCGGGGAGCTGTTTTTT.

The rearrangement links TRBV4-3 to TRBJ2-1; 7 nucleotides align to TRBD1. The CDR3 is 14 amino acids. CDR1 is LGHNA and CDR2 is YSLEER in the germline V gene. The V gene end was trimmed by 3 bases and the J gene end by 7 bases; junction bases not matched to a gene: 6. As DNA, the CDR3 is TGCGCCAGCAGCCAGATCGGACAGGCTAATGAGCAGTTCTTC. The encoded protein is CASSQIGQANEQFF.

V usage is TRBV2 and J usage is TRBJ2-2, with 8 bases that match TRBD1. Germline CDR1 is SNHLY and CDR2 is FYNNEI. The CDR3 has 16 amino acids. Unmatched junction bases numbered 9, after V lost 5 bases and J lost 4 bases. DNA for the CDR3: TGTGCCAGCAGTCCTGGACAGGGAGGTATCACCGGGGAGCTGTTTTTT. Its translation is CASSPGQGGITGELFF.